Each of the 22 T cell receptor beta chains below was sequenced from the same sample in a study of beta chain features in type 1 diabetes. Of the isolated RNA, all was reverse transcribed, and so the sequenced material was expressed TCRB transcripts. TCRdb's copy holds only in-frame clones and misses some; the assay was immunoSEQ multiplex PCR. This table has about 250,000 clones, roughly 14% appearing once. The source material was naive CD4+ T cells from blood. The receptors come from a woman in her 40s in good health.

The V call is TRBV5-4, the J call TRBJ2-1, with D uncertain. The V end was cut by 4 bases, the J end by 6 bases, with 8 bases between. CDR1 and CDR2 (germline): SGHNT, YYREEE (reference sequence). The CDR3 contains 12 residues. The CDR3 nucleotides are TGTGCCAGCAGCCAGCGTAGCAATGAGCAGTTCTTC. It yields the protein CASSQRSNEQFF. The whole variable domain, filled in from reference TRBV5-4 and TRBJ2-1, reads ETGVTQSPTHLIKTRGQQVTLRCSSQSGHNTVSWYQQALGQGPQFIFQYYREEENGRGNFPPRFSGLQFPNYSSELNVNALELDDSALYLCASSQRSNEQFFGPGTRLTVL.

This clone appeared a few times. This chain connects TRBV18 to TRBJ1-5; 7 nucleotides align to TRBD1. The CDR3 length is 16 residues. V lost 8 bases to trimming and J lost 0 bases; unmatched junction nucleotides: 10. The germline V gene has CDR1 KGHSH and CDR2 LQKENI. The CDR3 DNA reads as TGTGCCAGCCACCAAGGGACAGCCTATAGCAATCAGCCCCAGCATTTT. Translating gives CASHQGTAYSNQPQHF.

The chain recombines TRBV7-2 with TRBJ2-7; D uncertain. Trimming cost V 1 base and J 3 bases, with 4 bases left between them. CDR1 is SGHTA, CDR2 FQGNSA, per germline. The CDR3 runs to 12 residues. The CDR3 bases are TGTGCCAGCAGCTTAGATCACTACGAGCAGTACTTC. Amino acids: CASSLDHYEQYF.

The chain is built from TRBV19 and TRBJ1-1; D is possibly TRBD1 (5 bases). The CDR3 length is 14 residues. The V gene's germline CDR1 is LNHDA and CDR2 SQIVND (reference sequence). Trimming took off 7 bases at V and 1 base at J, with 13 bases between the two ends. The CDR3 protein is CASTHRTKNTEAFF. Written as DNA, the CDR3 is TGTGCCAGTACTCACAGGACCAAGAACACTGAAGCTTTCTTT.

The sample holds a few counts of this clone. The chain joins TRBV4-3 to TRBJ2-3; TRBD2 aligns across 7 bases. Germline V gene lookup returns CDR1 LGHNA and CDR2 YSLEER. The CDR3 spans 17 residues. Trimming removed 4 bases from V and 0 bases from J; junction bases left unmatched: 10. As DNA, the CDR3 is TGCGCCAGCAGCCTAAGAGGCTTACTAGCGAGCACAGATACGCAGTATTTT. Translated, it gives CASSLRGLLASTDTQYF.

The genes are TRBV7-2 and TRBJ2-3; D is perhaps TRBD2 (6 bases). In germline, CDR1 is SGHTA, CDR2 FQGNSA. The CDR3 contains 16 residues. Trimming cost V 3 bases and J 3 bases, with 16 bases left between them. The CDR3 is CASSLYVLAVTDTQYF. CDR3 DNA sequence: TGTGCCAGCAGCTTGTATGTACTAGCAGTAACAGATACGCAGTATTTT.

This clone was picked up a small number of times. V and J are TRBV5-1 and TRBJ2-6; the D gene is possibly TRBD1 (5 bases). The CDR3 contains 15 residues. Trimming cost V 4 bases and J 4 bases, with 12 bases left between them. Germline-derived CDR1 and CDR2 are SGHRS and YFSETQ. The CDR3 DNA is TGCGCCAGCAGCCACAGGTCCCTCGGGGCCAACGTCCTGACTTTC. It translates to CASSHRSLGANVLTF. Variable domain in full (rest from reference TRBV5-1 and TRBJ2-6): KAGVTQTPRYLIKTRGQQVTLSCSPISGHRSVSWYQQTPGQGLQFLFEYFSETQRNKGNFPGRFSGRQFSNSRSEMNVSTLELGDSALYLCASSHRSLGANVLTFGAGSRLTVL.

V usage is TRBV27 and J usage is TRBJ2-3, with D unclear. Trimming removed 6 bases at V and 4 bases at J, with 8 bases between. The CDR3 consists of 12 residues. The V gene's germline CDR1 is MNHEY and CDR2 SMNVEV (reference sequence). As DNA, the CDR3 is TGTGCCAGCAGGAGAGTGGCAGATACGCAGTATTTT. Residues: CASRRVADTQYF.

This clone was counted a few times. V gene TRBV2 combines with J gene TRBJ1-5, with D maybe TRBD1 (6 bases). The CDR3 covers 14 residues. The V gene lost 6 bases and the J gene lost 3 bases, with 12 bases spanning the gap. Germline values: CDR1 SNHLY, CDR2 FYNNEI. CDR3 amino acids: CASSRTGINQPQHF. The CDR3 nucleotides read TGTGCCAGCAGCAGAACAGGGATCAATCAGCCCCAGCATTTT.

The V gene is TRBV19, the J gene TRBJ2-3; TRBD2 matches at 12 bases. The CDR3 has 13 amino acids. Germline V gene sequence: CDR1 LNHDA, CDR2 SQIVND (reference sequence). V was pared by 7 bases and J by 14 bases, with 10 bases of the junction left unmatched. The DNA for the CDR3 is TGTGCCAGTACTGCAGGACTAGCGGGGTTGTGGTATTTT. It encodes CASTAGLAGLWYF.

The chain couples TRBV18 to TRBJ1-3, with a weak D call TRBD1 (6 bases). V shed 2 bases and J shed 2 bases, with 13 bases lying between them. There are 16 residues in the CDR3. Germline-derived CDR1 and CDR2 are KGHSH and LQKENI. Here the CDR3 reads CASSPSFRGAGNTIYF. CDR3 coding DNA: TGTGCCAGCTCACCATCCTTCAGGGGCGCTGGAAACACCATATATTTT.

The CDR3 sequence: CASSHGAGTSGGTQYF. For the CDR3, the DNA is TGCGCCAGCAGCCATGGAGCCGGGACTAGCGGGGGGACCCAGTACTTC. The chain has TRBV4-3 and TRBJ2-5, with 14 positions matching TRBD2. V lost 3 bases and J lost 7; bases outside the gene matches: 7. The CDR3 contains 16 residues. Germline lookup yields CDR1 LGHNA and CDR2 YSLEER.

The V gene is TRBV7-2, the J gene TRBJ2-5, with 8 positions matching TRBD1. The CDR3 is 16 amino acids. J lost 8 bases, V lost 1 base, and 12 bases had no gene match. The V gene's germline CDR1 is SGHTA and CDR2 FQGNSA. CDR3 sequence reads: CASSLGAGTGQPTQYF. The CDR3 nucleotides read TGTGCCAGCAGCTTAGGCGCCGGGACAGGACAACCAACCCAGTACTTC.

V and J are TRBV2 and TRBJ1-5, with D uncertain. The V and J ends lost 5 bases and 4 bases respectively, with 12 bases between them. Germline assignment: CDR1 SNHLY and CDR2 FYNNEI. The CDR3 spans 14 residues. The DNA of the CDR3 is TGTGCCAGCAGTTACGGGGAGCCGAATCAGCCCCAGCATTTT. Its protein is CASSYGEPNQPQHF.

This chain connects TRBV5-1 to TRBJ1-1; D is unresolved. Trimming cost V 0 bases and J 0 bases, with 9 bases left between them. The CDR3 is made up of 15 amino acids. Per the germline V gene, CDR1 is SGHRS and CDR2 is YFSETQ. CDR3 bases: TGCGCCAGCAGCTTGGAACCCGCAGTGAACACTGAAGCTTTCTTT. It translates to CASSLEPAVNTEAFF.

The J gene is TRBJ2-7, the V gene TRBV11-2; D might be TRBD2 (5 bases). The V gene lost 4 bases and the J gene lost 7 bases, with 11 bases spanning the gap. The CDR3 has 12 residues. CDR1 is SGHAT, CDR2 FQNNGV, per germline. CDR3 bases: TGTGCCAGCAGCTCGGTTCCGGGGGAGCAGTACTTC. This codes for CASSSVPGEQYF.

In its sample, this clone was seen many times. CDR3 nucleotide sequence: TGTGCCAGCAGTTTAATCTTCTATGGCTACACCTTC. Translating gives CASSLIFYGYTF. The J gene is TRBJ1-2, the V gene TRBV28, with D unclear. Germline V gives CDR1 MDHEN, CDR2 SYDVKM. The CDR3 runs to 12 residues. The V end was cut by 2 bases, the J end by 4 bases, with 5 bases between.

This clone has more than one count but fewer than ten. V and J are TRBV2 and TRBJ2-5; TRBD2 matches 8 bases. In germline, CDR1 is SNHLY, CDR2 FYNNEI. With V trimmed by 4 bases and J by 5 bases, 6 bases remained unmatched. The CDR3 is made up of 14 amino acids. The DNA for the CDR3 is TGTGCCAGCAGTGTGAACGGCGGGGGGGAGACCCAGTACTTC. It yields the protein CASSVNGGGETQYF. Variable domain in full (rest from reference TRBV2 and TRBJ2-5): EPEVTQTPSHQVTQMGQEVILRCVPISNHLYFYWYRQILGQKVEFLVSFYNNEISEKSEIFDDQFSVERPDGSNFTLKIRSTKLEDSAMYFCASSVNGGGETQYFGPGTRLLVL.

This clone appeared a few times. The genes are TRBV18 and TRBJ2-3; tentative D call: TRBD2 (6 bases). This CDR3 has 12 amino acids. V was cut by 11 bases and J by 4 bases, with 13 bases left in between. Germline V gene sequence: CDR1 KGHSH, CDR2 LQKENI. The CDR3 loop is CAAGTGSDTQYF. The CDR3 DNA sequence: TGTGCCGCAGGGACTGGCTCAGATACGCAGTATTTT.

There are a few counts of this clone. The chain joins TRBV6-5 to TRBJ2-5; D uncertain. V lost 5 bases and J lost 5, with 6 bases in between. The germline gives CDR1 MNHEY, CDR2 SVGAGI. CDR3 length equals 11 residues. In nucleotides, the CDR3 is TGTGCCAGCAGTCACCGGGAGACCCAGTACTTC. It encodes CASSHRETQYF.

CDR3 nucleotide sequence: TGTGCCATCGCCGGCGGGACAGGGGATGAAGCTTTCTTT. Its protein is CAIAGGTGDEAFF. V gene TRBV10-3 combines with J gene TRBJ1-1; 10 bases agree with TRBD1. The CDR3 extends over 13 amino acids. The V gene end was trimmed by 8 bases and the J gene end by 7 bases; junction bases not matched to a gene: 7. CDR1 and CDR2 (germline): ENHRY, SYGVKD.

This clone came up a few times. The V call is TRBV9, the J call TRBJ2-5; D uncertain. The CDR3 runs to 14 residues. The V gene's germline CDR1 is SGDLS and CDR2 YYNGEE. The V gene lost 4 bases and the J gene lost 1 base, with 11 bases spanning the gap. The CDR3 nucleotides are TGTGCCAGCAGCCCCCGGGTTCTCCAAGAGACCCAGTACTTC. It yields the protein CASSPRVLQETQYF.